A single TCR beta chain is shown here with its context. This CDR3 contains 15 residues. V was shortened by 1 base and J by 4 bases, with 12 bases between the two germline ends. Per germline, CDR1 SGHDT and CDR2 YYEEEE. In the original analysis: Amplification of reference gene primers provided the estimated nucleated cell counts. Some clones are missing from TCRdb's copy, which holds only in-frame ones; the method was immunoSEQ multiplex PCR. That table furnishes V, J and clone size, whereas the DNA furnished D and trimming. Of 300,000 to 400,000 clones in the sample, approximately 85% were seen once. The data were obtained in a study of blood T cell repertoires in COVID-19. Study as a whole: COVID-19 samples, acute and convalescent, were from the United States, Italy and Spain. PBMCs, B-cell-depleted T cells, or T cells were the source of the cDNA or gDNA that made up the material.

The sequenced sample consisted of peripheral blood. The V and J genes are TRBV5-6 and TRBJ2-1; the D is unclear. The TCR was taken from a human donor in a cohort sampled during active COVID-19. CDR3 sequence: CASSLRSPEYNEQFF. For the CDR3, the DNA is TGTGCCAGCAGCTTGCGTAGCCCTGAGTACAATGAGCAGTTCTTC. Looking up the rest from reference TRBV5-6 and TRBJ2-1 gives the full variable domain: DAGVTQSPTHLIKTRGQQVTLRCSPKSGHDTVSWYQQALGQGPQFIFQYYEEEERQRGNFPDRFSGHQFPNYSSELNVNALLLGDSALYLCASSLRSPEYNEQFFGPGTRLTVL.